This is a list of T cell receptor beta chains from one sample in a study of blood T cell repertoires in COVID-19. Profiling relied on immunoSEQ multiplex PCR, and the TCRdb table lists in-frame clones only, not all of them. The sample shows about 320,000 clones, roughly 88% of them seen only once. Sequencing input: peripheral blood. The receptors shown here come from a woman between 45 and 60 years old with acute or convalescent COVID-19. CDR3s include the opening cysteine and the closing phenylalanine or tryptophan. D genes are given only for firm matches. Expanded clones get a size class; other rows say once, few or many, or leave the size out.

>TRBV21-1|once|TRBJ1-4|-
CASSKLDEKLFF
TGTGCCAGCAGCAAACTCGATGAAAAACTGTTTTTT
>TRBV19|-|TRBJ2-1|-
CASSIVGGRNEQFF
TGTGCCAGTAGTATAGTGGGGGGACGAAATGAGCAGTTCTTC
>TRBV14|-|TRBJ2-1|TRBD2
CASSQGLAGYNEQFF
TGTGCCAGCAGCCAAGGTCTAGCGGGGTACAATGAGCAGTTCTTC
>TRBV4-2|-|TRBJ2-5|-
CASSQELGRQETQYF
TGTGCCAGCAGCCAAGAACTGGGCAGACAAGAGACCCAGTACTTC
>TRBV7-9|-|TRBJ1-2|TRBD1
CASTLVRGRIDGYTF
TGTGCCAGCACCCTAGTAAGGGGGCGGATCGACGGCTACACCTTC
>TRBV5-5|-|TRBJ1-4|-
CASSVGTTSFEKLFF
TGTGCCAGCAGCGTCGGGACTACCAGCTTTGAAAAACTGTTTTTT
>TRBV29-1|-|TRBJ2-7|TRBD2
CSVRTSGSYEQYF
TGCAGCGTCCGGACTAGCGGGAGTTACGAGCAGTACTTC
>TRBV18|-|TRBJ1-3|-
CASSPRGTGNTIYF
TGTGCCAGCTCACCTAGGGGTACTGGAAACACCATATATTTT
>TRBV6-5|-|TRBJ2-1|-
CASSYTFLAGEQFF
TGTGCCAGCAGTTACACCTTCCTTGCGGGTGAGCAGTTCTTC
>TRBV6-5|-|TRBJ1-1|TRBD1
CASGWTGGTEAFF
TGTGCCAGCGGGTGGACAGGGGGCACTGAAGCTTTCTTT
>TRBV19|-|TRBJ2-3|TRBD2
CASSIVSGRADTQYF
TGTGCCAGTAGTATAGTTAGCGGGAGGGCAGATACGCAGTATTTT
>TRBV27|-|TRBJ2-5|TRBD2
CASGTSGRAGETQYF
TGTGCCAGCGGGACTAGCGGGAGGGCCGGGGAGACCCAGTACTTC
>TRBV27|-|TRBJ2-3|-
CASSLERADTQYF
TGTGCCAGCAGTTTGGAGCGGGCTGATACGCAGTATTTT
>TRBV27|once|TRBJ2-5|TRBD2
CASSSLGTSGAQETQYF
TGTGCCAGCAGTTCCCTCGGGACTAGCGGAGCCCAAGAGACCCAGTACTTC
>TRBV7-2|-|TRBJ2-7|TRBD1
CASSLAPGTGAYEQYF
TGTGCCAGCAGCTTAGCCCCCGGGACAGGTGCGTACGAGCAGTACTTC
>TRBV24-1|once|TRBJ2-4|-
CATSSPSGDIQYF
TGTGCCACCAGTTCCCCCAGTGGAGACATTCAGTACTTC
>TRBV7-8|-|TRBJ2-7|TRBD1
CASSSVPSDRAYYEQYF
TGTGCCAGCAGCTCTGTCCCCTCTGACAGGGCCTACTACGAGCAGTACTTC
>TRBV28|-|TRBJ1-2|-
CASSLSDSGNYGYTF
TGTGCCAGCAGTTTATCGGACAGCGGAAACTATGGCTACACCTTC
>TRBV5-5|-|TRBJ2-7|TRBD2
CASSPRLAGSYEQYF
TGTGCCAGCAGCCCCAGGCTAGCGGGGTCCTACGAGCAGTACTTC
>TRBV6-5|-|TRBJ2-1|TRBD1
CASRNRDRGRNEQFF
TGTGCCAGCAGAAACCGGGACAGGGGGAGGAATGAGCAGTTCTTC
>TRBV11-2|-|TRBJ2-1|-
CASSLGSGAYNEQFF
TGTGCCAGCAGCTTAGGAAGCGGAGCGTACAATGAGCAGTTCTTC
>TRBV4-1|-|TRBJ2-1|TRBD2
CASSQESSGRVYNEQFF
TGCGCCAGCAGCCAAGAGTCTAGCGGGAGGGTCTACAATGAGCAGTTCTTC
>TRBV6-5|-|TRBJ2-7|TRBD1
CASLPGQGISYEQYF
TGTGCCAGCCTCCCGGGACAGGGCATCTCCTACGAGCAGTACTTC
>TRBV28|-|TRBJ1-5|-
CASSLEGPQHF
TGTGCCAGCAGTTTAGAGGGGCCCCAGCATTTT
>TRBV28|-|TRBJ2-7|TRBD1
CASSSGQGAYEQYF
TGTGCCAGCAGTTCAGGACAGGGGGCCTACGAGCAGTACTTC
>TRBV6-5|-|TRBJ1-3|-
CASRGGISGNTIYF
TGTGCCAGCAGGGGGGGGATCTCTGGAAACACCATATATTTT
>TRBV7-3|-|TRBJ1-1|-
CASSLKSWGGERNTEAFF
TGTGCCAGCAGCTTAAAAAGTTGGGGGGGCGAAAGGAACACTGAAGCTTTCTTT
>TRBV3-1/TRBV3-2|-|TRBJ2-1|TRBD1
CASSRGGQSYNEQFF
TGTGCCAGCAGTCGTGGGGGACAGTCTTACAATGAGCAGTTCTTC
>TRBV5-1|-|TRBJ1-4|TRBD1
CASSLEGTGSSNEKLFF
TGCGCCAGCAGCTTGGAAGGGACAGGGTCGTCTAATGAAAAACTGTTTTTT
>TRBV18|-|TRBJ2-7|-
CASSPYGSADYEQYF
TGTGCCAGCTCACCTTACGGTAGCGCGGACTACGAGCAGTACTTC
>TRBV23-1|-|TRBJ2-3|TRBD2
CASSHRTPGTRSDTQYF
TGCGCCAGCAGTCACCGAACCCCTGGGACTAGATCAGATACGCAGTATTTT
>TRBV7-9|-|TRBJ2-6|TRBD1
CASSSDRGIDNVLTF
TGTGCCAGCAGCTCAGACAGGGGGATTGATAACGTCCTGACTTTC
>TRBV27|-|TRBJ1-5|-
CASSPTWGNQPQHF
TGTGCCAGCAGTCCGACTTGGGGCAATCAGCCCCAGCATTTT
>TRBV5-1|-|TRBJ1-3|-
CASSLAGQGRNTIYF
TGCGCCAGCAGCTTGGCCGGGCAGGGGCGAAACACCATATATTTT
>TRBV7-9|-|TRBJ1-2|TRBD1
CASSLGYPTGNGYTF
TGTGCCAGCAGCTTGGGCTATCCGACAGGGAATGGCTACACCTTC
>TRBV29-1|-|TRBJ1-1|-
CSVGTPNTEAFF
TGCAGCGTTGGCACACCGAACACTGAAGCTTTCTTT
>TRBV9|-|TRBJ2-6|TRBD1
CASSYETGEVAGANVLTF
TGTGCCAGCAGCTACGAGACAGGGGAGGTAGCTGGGGCCAACGTCCTGACTTTC
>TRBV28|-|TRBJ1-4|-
CASSPKEWVEKLFF
TGTGCCAGCAGTCCCAAGGAGTGGGTTGAAAAACTGTTTTTT
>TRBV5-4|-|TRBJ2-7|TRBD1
CASSLETGAQRGQYF
TGTGCCAGCAGCTTGGAGACAGGGGCCCAAAGGGGGCAGTACTTC
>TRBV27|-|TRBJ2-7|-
CATSKTEFYEQYF
TGTGCCACCTCGAAGACAGAATTCTACGAGCAGTACTTC
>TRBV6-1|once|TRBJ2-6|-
CASSEGNGANVLTF
TGTGCCAGCAGTGAAGGTAATGGGGCCAACGTCCTGACTTTC
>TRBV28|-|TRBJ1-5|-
CASSLLRDPYSNQPQHF
TGTGCCAGCAGTTTACTCAGGGATCCGTATAGCAATCAGCCCCAGCATTTT
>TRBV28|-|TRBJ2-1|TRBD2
CASSIQGLASAYNEQFF
TGTGCCAGCAGTATCCAAGGACTAGCGAGCGCTTACAATGAGCAGTTCTTC
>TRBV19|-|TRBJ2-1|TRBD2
CASSPYERGDNEQFF
TGTGCCAGTAGTCCCTACGAGCGGGGGGACAATGAGCAGTTCTTC
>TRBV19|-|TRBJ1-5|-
CASSFRGRGWQPQHF
TGTGCCAGTAGTTTCCGGGGGAGGGGGTGGCAGCCCCAGCATTTT
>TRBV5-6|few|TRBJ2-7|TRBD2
CASSDSGTSGRFSYEQYF
TGTGCCAGCAGTGACTCCGGGACTAGCGGGAGGTTCTCCTACGAGCAGTACTTC
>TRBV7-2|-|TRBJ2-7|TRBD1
CASSVGTGAHYEQYF
TGTGCCAGCAGCGTTGGGACAGGGGCACACTACGAGCAGTACTTC
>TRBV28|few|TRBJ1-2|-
CASSLRGTNYGYTF
TGTGCCAGCAGTTTAAGGGGAACTAACTATGGCTACACCTTC